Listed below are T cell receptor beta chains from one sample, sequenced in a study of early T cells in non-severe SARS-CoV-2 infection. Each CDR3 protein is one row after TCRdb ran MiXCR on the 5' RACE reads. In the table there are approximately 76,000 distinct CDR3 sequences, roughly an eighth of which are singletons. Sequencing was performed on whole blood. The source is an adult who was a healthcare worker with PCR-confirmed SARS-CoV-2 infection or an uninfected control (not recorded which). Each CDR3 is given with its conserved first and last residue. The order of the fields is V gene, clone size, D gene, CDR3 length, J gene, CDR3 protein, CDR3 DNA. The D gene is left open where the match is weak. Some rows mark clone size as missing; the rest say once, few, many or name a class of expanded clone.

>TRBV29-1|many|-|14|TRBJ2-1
CSGLTTSSYNEQFF
TGCAGCGGCCTGACGACGAGCTCCTACAATGAGCAGTTCTTC
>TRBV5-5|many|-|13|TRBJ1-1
CASSLEWGPEAFF
TGTGCCAGCAGCTTGGAGTGGGGACCTGAAGCTTTCTTT
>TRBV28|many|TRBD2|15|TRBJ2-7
CASSNPSGRAYEQYF
TGTGCCAGCAGTAACCCTAGCGGGAGGGCCTACGAGCAGTACTTC
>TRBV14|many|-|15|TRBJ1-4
CASSRGQKGYEKLFF
TGTGCCAGCAGTCGAGGACAGAAGGGTTATGAAAAACTGTTTTTT
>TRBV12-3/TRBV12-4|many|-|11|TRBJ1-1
CASSLGLPVHF
TGTGCCAGCAGTTTGGGCCTCCCCGTGCACTTT
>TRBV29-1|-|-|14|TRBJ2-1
CSVDAGPLPNEQFF
TGCAGCGTTGACGCCGGGCCGCTACCCAATGAGCAGTTCTTC
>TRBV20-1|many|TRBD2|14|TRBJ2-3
CSAEAGGRTDTQYF
TGCAGTGCTGAAGCGGGAGGCCGCACAGATACGCAGTATTTT
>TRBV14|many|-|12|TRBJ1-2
CASSQGRNGYTF
TGTGCCAGCAGCCAGGGAAGGAATGGCTACACCTTC
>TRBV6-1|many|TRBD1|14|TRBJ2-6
CAMTQGDGANVLTF
TGTGCCATGACACAGGGGGACGGGGCCAACGTCCTGACTTTC
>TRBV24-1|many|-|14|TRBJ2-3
CATSDNGNTDTQYF
TGTGCCACCAGCGACAATGGCAACACGGATACGCAGTATTTT
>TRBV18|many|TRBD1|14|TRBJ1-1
CASSPGDRNTEAFF
TGTGCCAGCTCACCTGGGGACAGAAACACTGAAGCTTTCTTT
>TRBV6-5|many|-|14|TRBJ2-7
CASRSGSDASEQYF
TGTGCCAGCAGGTCTGGGTCGGACGCCTCCGAGCAGTACTTC
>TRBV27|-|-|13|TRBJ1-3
CASSPARSNTIYF
TGTGCCAGCAGCCCCGCGAGGAGTAACACCATATATTTT
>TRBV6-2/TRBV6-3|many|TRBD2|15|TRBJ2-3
CASSYSGGATDTQYF
TGTGCCAGCAGTTACAGCGGGGGGGCCACAGATACGCAGTATTTT
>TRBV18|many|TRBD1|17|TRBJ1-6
CASSPPGQGINNSPLHF
TGTGCCAGCTCACCACCCGGACAGGGAATAAATAATTCACCCCTCCACTTT
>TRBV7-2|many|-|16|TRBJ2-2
CASSQTFSGNTGELFF
TGTGCCAGCAGCCAAACTTTTAGCGGGAACACCGGGGAGCTGTTTTTT